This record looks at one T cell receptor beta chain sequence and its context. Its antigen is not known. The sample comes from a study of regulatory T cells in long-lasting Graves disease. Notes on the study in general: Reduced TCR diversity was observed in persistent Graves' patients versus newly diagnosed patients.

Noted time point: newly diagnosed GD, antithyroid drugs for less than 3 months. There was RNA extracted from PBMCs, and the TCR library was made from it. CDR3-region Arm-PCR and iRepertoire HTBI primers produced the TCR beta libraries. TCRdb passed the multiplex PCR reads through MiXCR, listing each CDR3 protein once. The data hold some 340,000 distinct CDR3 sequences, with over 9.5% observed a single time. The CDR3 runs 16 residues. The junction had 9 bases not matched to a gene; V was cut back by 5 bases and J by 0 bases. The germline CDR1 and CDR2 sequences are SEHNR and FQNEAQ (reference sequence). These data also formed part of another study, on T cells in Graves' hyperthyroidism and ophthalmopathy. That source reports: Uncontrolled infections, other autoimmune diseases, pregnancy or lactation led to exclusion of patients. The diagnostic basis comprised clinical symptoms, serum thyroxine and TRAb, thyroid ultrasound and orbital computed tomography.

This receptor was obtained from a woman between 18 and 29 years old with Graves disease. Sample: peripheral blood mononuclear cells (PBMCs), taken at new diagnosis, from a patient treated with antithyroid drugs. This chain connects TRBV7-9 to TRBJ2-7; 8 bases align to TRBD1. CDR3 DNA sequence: TGTGCCAGCAGCCAAGAGGACAGGGATAGCTCCTACGAGCAGTACTTC. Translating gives CASSQEDRDSSYEQYF.